These 25 T cell receptor beta chains came from one sample sequenced in a study of blood T cell repertoires in COVID-19 (dated by TCRdb to about 2020). Library preparation employed the immunoSEQ multiplex PCR assay. TCRdb holds this immuneACCESS table with in-frame rearrangements only. Some clones are missing; in checked studies, unresolved V genes explain under half, and the rest has no known cause. The sample profile shows fewer than 400,000 clones; under 90% of them were found once. The ten largest clonotypes hold less than 4.5% of the sample. Sequenced material: PBMCs or T cells enriched from blood (not recorded which). These receptors were obtained from a man aged 30 to 39 who had recovered from COVID-19.

The chain recombines TRBV19 with TRBJ2-2; TRBD2 matches at 7 bases. This CDR3 comprises 15 residues. Germline CDR1 and CDR2: LNHDA and SQIVND (reference sequence). Unmatched junction bases numbered 11, after V lost 7 bases and J lost 6 bases. The DNA for the CDR3 is TGTGCCAGTACCTCGAGCGGGGTGTGGTCCGGGGAGCTGTTTTTT. Translated, it gives CASTSSGVWSGELFF. Filled out from reference TRBV19 and TRBJ2-2, the complete variable domain reads DGGITQSPKYLFRKEGQNVTLSCEQNLNHDAMYWYRQDPGQGLRLIYYSQIVNDFQKGDIAEGYSVSREKKESFPLTVTSAQKNPTAFYLCASTSSGVWSGELFFGEGSRLTVL.

The gene calls are TRBV5-1 and TRBJ1-3; tentative D call: TRBD1 (6 bases). Trimming stripped 2 bases from V and 0 bases from J, with 12 bases between. The CDR3 is made up of 16 amino acids. Looked up from germline, CDR1 is SGHRS and CDR2 is YFSETQ. The CDR3 nucleotides are TGCGCCAGCAGCTTAGGGACACTCAGCTCTGGAAACACCATATATTTT. Translated, it gives CASSLGTLSSGNTIYF.

The chain employs TRBV5-1 and TRBJ2-7; 11 nucleotides match TRBD1. There are 17 residues in the CDR3. Germline V CDR1 and CDR2: SGHRS, YFSETQ. V lost 1 base and J lost 0; bases outside the gene matches: 6. CDR3: CASSLSGQGGSSYEQYF. CDR3 in DNA: TGCGCCAGCAGCTTGTCGGGACAGGGGGGGAGCTCCTACGAGCAGTACTTC. The full variable domain, rest sourced from reference TRBV5-1 and TRBJ2-7, is KAGVTQTPRYLIKTRGQQVTLSCSPISGHRSVSWYQQTPGQGLQFLFEYFSETQRNKGNFPGRFSGRQFSNSRSEMNVSTLELGDSALYLCASSLSGQGGSSYEQYFGPGTRLTVT.

The sample holds one count of this clone. The J gene is TRBJ1-2, the V gene TRBV7-6, with 7 nucleotides matching TRBD1. Germline V gene sequence: CDR1 SGHVS, CDR2 FNYEAQ. Germline trimming cut 3 bases from V and 5 bases from J; bases unmatched to any gene: 6. The CDR3 totals 14 residues. The CDR3 DNA reads as TGTGCCAGCAGCTTGATTCAGGGGGATTATGGCTACACCTTC. Residues: CASSLIQGDYGYTF.

This chain's CDR3 is CASSVEPSGGGTDTQYF. The CDR3 DNA follows: TGTGCCAGCAGCGTAGAACCTAGCGGGGGCGGTACAGATACGCAGTATTTT. The rearrangement joins TRBV9 to TRBJ2-3, with 10 positions matching TRBD2. J lost 3 bases, V lost 0 bases, and 7 bases had no gene match. The CDR3 consists of 17 residues. Germline-derived CDR1 and CDR2 are SGDLS and YYNGEE.

The chain has TRBV9 and TRBJ2-2; D perhaps matches TRBD1 (6 bases). CDR1 is SGDLS, CDR2 YYNGEE, per germline. This CDR3 is built from 16 residues. V lost 4 bases and J lost 0, with 13 bases in between. The CDR3 bases are TGTGCCAGCAGCACCCGGACAGTTGCGAACACCGGGGAGCTGTTTTTT. Protein sequence: CASSTRTVANTGELFF.

The chain employs TRBV13 and TRBJ1-2; 7 bases line up with TRBD1. The CDR3 sequence is 16 residues long. V lost 1 base, J lost 6 bases, and 11 bases stayed unmatched. The germline V gene encodes CDR1 PRHDT and CDR2 FYEKMQ (reference sequence). In DNA, the CDR3 is TGTGCCAGCAGCTTAGCCAATCACCGGGACAGCAATGGCTACACCTTC. Translated: CASSLANHRDSNGYTF.

This chain uses TRBV4-1 with TRBJ1-1, with D unclear. V shed 0 bases and J shed 1 base, with 6 bases lying between them. The germline gives CDR1 MGHRA, CDR2 YSYEKL. This CDR3 has 14 amino acids. The CDR3 reads CASSQDRGNTEAFF. The CDR3 DNA reads TGCGCCAGCAGCCAAGATCGGGGGAACACTGAAGCTTTCTTT.

This chain connects TRBV3-1 (or the pseudogene TRBV3-2) to TRBJ2-7; the D gene is possibly TRBD1 (7 bases). Per germline, CDR1 LGHDT and CDR2 YNNKEL (reference sequence). The CDR3 contains 15 residues. Trimming removed 3 bases from V and 6 bases from J, with 18 bases in between. The CDR3 DNA reads as TGTGCCAGCAGCCAGATGCAGGGGGGTCTTGGCGAGCAGTACTTC. It yields the protein CASSQMQGGLGEQYF.

Note on this clone: One end of the junction is discordant with germline, which a read error may explain. V and J are TRBV5-1 and TRBJ2-7; D may be TRBD2 (6 bases). The CDR3 sequence is 13 residues long. Germline V CDR1 and CDR2: SGHRS, YFSETQ. The CDR3 DNA follows: TGCGCCAGCAGAGGGAGGCTCTCCCACGAGCAGTACTTC. Translation: CASRGRLSHEQYF. Filled out from reference TRBV5-1 and TRBJ2-7, the complete variable domain reads KAGVTQTPRYLIKTRGQQVTLSCSPISGHRSVSWYQQTPGQGLQFLFEYFSETQRNKGNFPGRFSGRQFSNSRSEMNVSTLELGDSALYLCASRGRLSHEQYFGPGTRLTVT.

This sequence joins TRBV19 and TRBJ1-4, with TRBD1 matching 9 bases. The germline gives CDR1 LNHDA, CDR2 SQIVND (reference sequence). J lost 14 bases, V lost 3 bases, and 7 bases had no gene match. CDR3 length: 13 residues. The CDR3 nucleotides read TGTGCCAGTAGTATGGGGACAGGGTTAATTCTGTTTTTT. It is translated as CASSMGTGLILFF.

This chain joins TRBV4-1 and TRBJ2-6; D is possibly TRBD1 (6 bases). Trimming pared 4 bases from V and 0 bases from J, leaving 7 bases between. The germline V gene has CDR1 MGHRA and CDR2 YSYEKL. The CDR3 sequence is 15 residues long. In DNA form, the CDR3 reads TGCGCCAGCAGCCTACAGGGCTCTGGGGCCAACGTCCTGACTTTC. Its translation is CASSLQGSGANVLTF.

V and J are TRBV3-1 (or the pseudogene TRBV3-2) and TRBJ1-4; 7 bases align to TRBD1. The V segment lost 3 bases and the J segment 6 bases; nucleotides outside the gene matches: 10. Germline V gene sequence: CDR1 LGHDT, CDR2 YNNKEL (reference sequence). The CDR3 covers 16 residues. CDR3 amino acids: CASSHRGLGGYEKLFF. CDR3 nucleotide sequence: TGTGCCAGCAGCCACAGGGGGTTGGGGGGATATGAAAAACTGTTTTTT.

The rearrangement uses TRBV5-1 and TRBJ1-5; D unclear. The germline CDR1 and CDR2 sequences are SGHRS and YFSETQ. The ends were cut back, 0 bases at V and 6 bases at J, with 13 bases in the middle. This CDR3 has 15 amino acids. CDR3 in DNA: TGCGCCAGCAGCTTGGTTGGGCAGGCAGGTCAGCCCCAGCATTTT. Its translation is CASSLVGQAGQPQHF.

V gene TRBV19 combines with J gene TRBJ2-2; no definite D call. The V gene's germline CDR1 is LNHDA and CDR2 SQIVND (reference sequence). The CDR3 extends over 16 amino acids. V was shortened by 2 bases and J by 6 bases, with 16 bases between the two germline ends. The CDR3 coding sequence is TGTGCCAGTAGTATAAGCCTAGTTTTTGAGGCCGGGGAGCTGTTTTTT. This sequence encodes CASSISLVFEAGELFF.

The gene calls are TRBV3-1 (or the pseudogene TRBV3-2) and TRBJ1-2, with TRBD1 as a possible D gene (6 bases). Germline CDR1 LGHDT, CDR2 YNNKEL (reference sequence). The CDR3 sequence is 13 residues long. Trimming pared 4 bases from V and 3 bases from J, leaving 9 bases between. The CDR3 loop reads CASSPWTDYGYTF. The CDR3 DNA follows: TGTGCCAGCAGCCCGTGGACAGACTATGGCTACACCTTC.

V gene TRBV5-1 combines with J gene TRBJ1-1; TRBD1 matches at 7 bases. The V gene's germline CDR1 is SGHRS and CDR2 YFSETQ. V lost 0 bases to trimming and J lost 0 bases; unmatched junction nucleotides: 8. CDR3 length: 17 amino acids. In DNA form, the CDR3 reads TGCGCCAGCAGCTTGGGGACAGGTAGCTTGATGAACACTGAAGCTTTCTTT. Residues: CASSLGTGSLMNTEAFF.

This chain connects TRBV27 to TRBJ2-7; 7 bases line up with TRBD1. The ends lost 0 bases at V and 7 bases at J; junction bases unmatched: 9. The germline CDR1 and CDR2 sequences are MNHEY and SMNVEV (reference sequence). The CDR3 sequence is 15 residues long. The CDR3 DNA is TGTGCCAGCAGTTTATCGGTGCAGGGGGTGGTGGAGCAGTACTTC. Its protein is CASSLSVQGVVEQYF.

V usage is TRBV7-8 and J usage is TRBJ1-2; D remains unclear. Trimming removed 3 bases at V and 7 bases at J, with 21 bases between. The CDR3 spans 16 residues. Germline CDR1 is SGHVS and CDR2 is FQNEAQ. CDR3 in DNA: TGTGCCAGCAGCTTCACTCAGTCGGGGATTGATGGTGGCTACACCTTC. Translated, it gives CASSFTQSGIDGGYTF.

This clone is a singleton in its sample. The chain joins TRBV19 to TRBJ2-6; D gene unclear. With 0 bases removed from V and 0 bases from J, the gap between germline ends came to 9 bases. CDR3 length: 17 amino acids. Germline V gene lookup returns CDR1 LNHDA and CDR2 SQIVND (reference sequence). CDR3 in DNA: TGTGCCAGTAGTATAGACCTGACTTCCTCTGGGGCCAACGTCCTGACTTTC. Translating gives CASSIDLTSSGANVLTF.

This clone was picked up a small number of times. The V gene is TRBV10-3, the J gene TRBJ1-1, with 7 nucleotides matching TRBD1. Germline V CDR1 and CDR2: ENHRY, SYGVKD. Trimming took 6 bases from V and 3 from J; bases not matched to a gene: 7. This CDR3 is built from 14 residues. This chain's CDR3 is CAISRTGKDTEAFF. CDR3 DNA sequence: TGTGCCATCAGCCGGACAGGAAAAGACACTGAAGCTTTCTTT.

This clone appeared a few times. This sequence joins TRBV6-5 and TRBJ2-2, with TRBD1 matching 7 bases. The CDR3 runs to 14 residues. Germline CDR1 reads MNHEY; CDR2 reads SVGAGI. V was pared by 2 bases and J by 7 bases, with 4 bases of the junction left unmatched. In DNA form, the CDR3 reads TGTGCCAGCAGTTACCCAGGGGGTAACGGGGAGCTGTTTTTT. It is translated as CASSYPGGNGELFF.

In its sample, this clone was seen a few times. This sequence joins TRBV29-1 and TRBJ2-5, with D tentatively TRBD2 (5 bases). Trimming shortened V by 8 bases and J by 3 bases, and 19 bases separated the two germline ends. CDR3 size: 14 residues. Looked up from germline, CDR1 is SQVTM and CDR2 is ANQGSEA. DNA of the CDR3: TGCAGCCCAAAGTCCGGGGTTCTCGAAGAGACCCAGTACTTC. This sequence encodes CSPKSGVLEETQYF.

The chain employs TRBV12-5 and TRBJ2-6; tentatively, D is TRBD1 (6 bases). This CDR3 has 17 residues. Trimming took 6 bases from V and 0 from J, leaving 15 bases between them. CDR1 is LGHNT and CDR2 is FRNRAP in the germline V gene. Here the CDR3 DNA reads TGTGCTAGTGGGTGGGGACAAAACCCCTCTGGGGCCAACGTCCTGACTTTC. Protein product: CASGWGQNPSGANVLTF. The full variable domain, rest sourced from reference TRBV12-5 and TRBJ2-6, is DARVTQTPRHKVTEMGQEVTMRCQPILGHNTVFWYRQTMMQGLELLAYFRNRAPLDDSGMPKDRFSAEMPDATLATLKIQPSEPRDSAVYFCASGWGQNPSGANVLTFGAGSRLTVL.

The chain carries TRBV5-4 and TRBJ1-3, with 7 bases matching TRBD1. The germline V gene encodes CDR1 SGHNT and CDR2 YYREEE (reference sequence). V was clipped by 4 bases and J by 0 bases; unmatched bases: 7. The CDR3 is made up of 16 amino acids. CDR3 nucleotides: TGTGCCAGCAGCACGGGACAGTTCAGCTCTGGAAACACCATATATTTT. This encodes CASSTGQFSSGNTIYF. Based on the CDR3 plus reference TRBV5-4 and TRBJ1-3, the full variable domain is ETGVTQSPTHLIKTRGQQVTLRCSSQSGHNTVSWYQQALGQGPQFIFQYYREEENGRGNFPPRFSGLQFPNYSSELNVNALELDDSALYLCASSTGQFSSGNTIYFGEGSWLTVV.